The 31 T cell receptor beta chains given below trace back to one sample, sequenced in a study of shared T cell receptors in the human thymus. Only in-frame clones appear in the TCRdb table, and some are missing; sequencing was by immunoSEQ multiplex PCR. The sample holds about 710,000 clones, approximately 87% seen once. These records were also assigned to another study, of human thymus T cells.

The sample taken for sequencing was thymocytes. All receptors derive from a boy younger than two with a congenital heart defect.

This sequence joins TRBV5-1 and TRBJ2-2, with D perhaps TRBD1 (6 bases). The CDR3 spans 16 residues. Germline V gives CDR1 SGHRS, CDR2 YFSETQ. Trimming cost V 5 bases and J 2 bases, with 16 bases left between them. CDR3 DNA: TGCGCCAGCAGTTTAGGTGGGGACAACAACACCGGGGAGCTGTTTTTT. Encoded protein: CASSLGGDNNTGELFF.

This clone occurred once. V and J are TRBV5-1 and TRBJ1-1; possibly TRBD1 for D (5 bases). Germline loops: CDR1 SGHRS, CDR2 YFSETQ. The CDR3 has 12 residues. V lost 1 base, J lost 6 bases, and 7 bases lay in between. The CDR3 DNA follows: TGCGCCAGCAGCTTGTCACAGGCTGAAGCTTTCTTT. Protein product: CASSLSQAEAFF.

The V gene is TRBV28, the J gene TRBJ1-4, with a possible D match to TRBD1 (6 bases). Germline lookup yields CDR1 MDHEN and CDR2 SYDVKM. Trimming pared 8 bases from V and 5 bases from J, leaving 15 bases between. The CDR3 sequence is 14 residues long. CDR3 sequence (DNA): TGTGCCAGCGGATTCGGGACACCCAATGAAAAACTGTTTTTT. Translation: CASGFGTPNEKLFF.

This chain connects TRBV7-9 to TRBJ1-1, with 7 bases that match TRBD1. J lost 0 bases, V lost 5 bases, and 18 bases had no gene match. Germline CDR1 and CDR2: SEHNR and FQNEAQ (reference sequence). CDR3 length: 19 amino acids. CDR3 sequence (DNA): TGTGCCAGCAGCCCCTACGGGACAGCTCTTGACCCCTTGAACACTGAAGCTTTCTTT. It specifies CASSPYGTALDPLNTEAFF.

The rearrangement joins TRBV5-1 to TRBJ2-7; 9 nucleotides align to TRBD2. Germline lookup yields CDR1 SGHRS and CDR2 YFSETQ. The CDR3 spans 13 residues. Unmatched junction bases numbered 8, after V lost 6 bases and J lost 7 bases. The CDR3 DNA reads TGCGCCAGCAAGGGTGCGGGAGGGAGGGAGCAGTACTTC. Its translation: CASKGAGGREQYF.

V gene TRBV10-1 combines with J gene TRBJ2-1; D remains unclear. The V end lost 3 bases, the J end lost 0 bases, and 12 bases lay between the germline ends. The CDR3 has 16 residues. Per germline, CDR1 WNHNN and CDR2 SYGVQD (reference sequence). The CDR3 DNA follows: TGCGCCAGCAGTGAAGTTCCTGTTAGCTCCTACAATGAGCAGTTCTTC. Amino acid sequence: CASSEVPVSSYNEQFF.

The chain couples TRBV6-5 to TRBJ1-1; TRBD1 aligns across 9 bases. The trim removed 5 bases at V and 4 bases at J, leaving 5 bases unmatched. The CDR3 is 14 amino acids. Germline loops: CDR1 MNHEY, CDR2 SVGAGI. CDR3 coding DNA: TGTGCCAGCAGTGGGACAGGGAGATTCACTGAAGCTTTCTTT. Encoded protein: CASSGTGRFTEAFF.

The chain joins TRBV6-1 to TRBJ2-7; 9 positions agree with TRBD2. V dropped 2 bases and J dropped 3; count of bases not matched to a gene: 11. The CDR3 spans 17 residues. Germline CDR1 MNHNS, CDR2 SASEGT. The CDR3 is CASSESGERGENYEQYF. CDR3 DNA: TGTGCCAGCAGTGAATCGGGGGAGCGGGGGGAAAACTACGAGCAGTACTTC.

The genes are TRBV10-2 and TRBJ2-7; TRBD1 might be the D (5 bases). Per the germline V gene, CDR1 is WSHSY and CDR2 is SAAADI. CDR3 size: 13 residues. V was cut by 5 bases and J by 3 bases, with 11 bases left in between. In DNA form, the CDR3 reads TGCGCCAGCAGTTATACAGGAGACTACGAGCAGTACTTC. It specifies CASSYTGDYEQYF.

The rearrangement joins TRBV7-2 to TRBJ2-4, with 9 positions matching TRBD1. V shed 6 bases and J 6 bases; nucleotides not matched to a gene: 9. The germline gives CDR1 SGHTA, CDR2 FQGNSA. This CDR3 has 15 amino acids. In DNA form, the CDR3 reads TGTGCCAGCAGTTTTAAAGCGGGACAGGGAAACATTCAGTACTTC. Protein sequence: CASSFKAGQGNIQYF.

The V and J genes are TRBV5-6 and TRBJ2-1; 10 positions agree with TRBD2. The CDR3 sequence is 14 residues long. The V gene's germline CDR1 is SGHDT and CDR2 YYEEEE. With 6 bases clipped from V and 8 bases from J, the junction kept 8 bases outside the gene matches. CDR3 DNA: TGTGCCAGCACTAAGCGGGGGGGCGTAGATGAGCAGTTCTTC. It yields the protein CASTKRGGVDEQFF.

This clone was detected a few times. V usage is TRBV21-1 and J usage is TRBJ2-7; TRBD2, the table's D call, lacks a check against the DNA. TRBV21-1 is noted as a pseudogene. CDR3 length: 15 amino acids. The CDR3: CASSDSTQPSYEQYF. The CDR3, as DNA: TGTGCCAGCAGCGACTCGACGCAGCCCTCCTACGAGCAGTACTTC.

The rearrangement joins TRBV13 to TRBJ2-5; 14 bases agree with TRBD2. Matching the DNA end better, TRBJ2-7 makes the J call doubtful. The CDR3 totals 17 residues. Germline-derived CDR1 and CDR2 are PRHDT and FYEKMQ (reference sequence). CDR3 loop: CASSLGRLAGGDYEQYF. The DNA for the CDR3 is TGTGCCAGCAGCTTAGGGCGACTAGCGGGGGGGGACTACGAGCAGTACTTC.

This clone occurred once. The CDR3 DNA follows: TGTGCCAGCAGTTTTGGGGGGAATCCCCTAAACTACGAGCAGTACTTC. Protein sequence: CASSFGGNPLNYEQYF. The chain carries TRBV27 and TRBJ2-7; TRBD2 might be the D (6 bases). The germline V gene encodes CDR1 MNHEY and CDR2 SMNVEV (reference sequence). The V and J ends lost 3 bases and 3 bases respectively, with 18 bases between them. The CDR3 consists of 16 residues.

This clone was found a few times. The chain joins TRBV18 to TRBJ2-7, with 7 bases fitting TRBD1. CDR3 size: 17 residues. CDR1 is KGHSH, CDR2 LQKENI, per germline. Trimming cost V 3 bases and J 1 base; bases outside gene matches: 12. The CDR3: CASSPEIRQGLSYEQYF. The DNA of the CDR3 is TGTGCCAGCTCACCGGAAATACGACAGGGCCTGTCCTACGAGCAGTACTTC.

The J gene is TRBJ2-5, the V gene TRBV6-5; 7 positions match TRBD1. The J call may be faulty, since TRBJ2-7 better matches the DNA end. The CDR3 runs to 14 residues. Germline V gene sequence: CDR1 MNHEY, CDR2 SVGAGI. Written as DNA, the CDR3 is TGTGCCAGCAGTCCCCGGGACAGTGCCTACGAGCAGTACTTC. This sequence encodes CASSPRDSAYEQYF.

The DNA of the CDR3 is TGTGCCTGGAGTTCAGAGGGGCGGGAGGCCTACGAGCAGTACTTC. The encoded protein is CAWSSEGREAYEQYF. This chain joins TRBV30 and TRBJ2-7; 8 bases align to TRBD2. The CDR3 extends over 15 amino acids. CDR1 is GTSNPN and CDR2 is SVGIG in the germline V gene (reference sequence). V was pared by 2 bases and J by 2 bases, with 8 bases of the junction left unmatched.

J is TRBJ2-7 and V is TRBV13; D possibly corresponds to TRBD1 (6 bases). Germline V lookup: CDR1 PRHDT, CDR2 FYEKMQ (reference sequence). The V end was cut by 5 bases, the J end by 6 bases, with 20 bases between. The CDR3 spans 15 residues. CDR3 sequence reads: CASSQGAGDRREQYF. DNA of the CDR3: TGTGCCAGCAGCCAAGGGGCAGGGGATAGGCGCGAGCAGTACTTC. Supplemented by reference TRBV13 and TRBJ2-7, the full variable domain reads AAGVIQSPRHLIKEKRETATLKCYPIPRHDTVYWYQQGPGQDPQFLISFYEKMQSDKGSIPDRFSAQQFSDYHSELNMSSLELGDSALYFCASSQGAGDRREQYFGPGTRLTVT.

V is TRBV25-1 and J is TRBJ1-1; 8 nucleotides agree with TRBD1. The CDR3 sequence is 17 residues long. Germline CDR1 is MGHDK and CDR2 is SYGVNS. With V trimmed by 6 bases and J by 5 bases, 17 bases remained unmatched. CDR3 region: CASRGIETGELGTEAFF. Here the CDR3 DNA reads TGTGCCAGCAGAGGGATTGAGACAGGGGAATTGGGTACTGAAGCTTTCTTT.

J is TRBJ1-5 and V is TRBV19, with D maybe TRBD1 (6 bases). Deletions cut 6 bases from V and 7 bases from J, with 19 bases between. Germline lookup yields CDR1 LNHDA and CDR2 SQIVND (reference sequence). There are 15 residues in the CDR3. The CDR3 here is CASRGRQELGQPQHF. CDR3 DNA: TGTGCCAGTAGAGGAAGACAGGAACTAGGCCAGCCCCAGCATTTT.

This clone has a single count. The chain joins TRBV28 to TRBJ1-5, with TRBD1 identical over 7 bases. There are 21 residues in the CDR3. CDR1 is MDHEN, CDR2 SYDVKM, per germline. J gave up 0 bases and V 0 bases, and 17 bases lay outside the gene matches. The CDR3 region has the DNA TGTGCCAGCAGTTTATGTCAAGGGAATAGGGACAGAACCTATAGCAATCAGCCCCAGCATTTT. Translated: CASSLCQGNRDRTYSNQPQHF.

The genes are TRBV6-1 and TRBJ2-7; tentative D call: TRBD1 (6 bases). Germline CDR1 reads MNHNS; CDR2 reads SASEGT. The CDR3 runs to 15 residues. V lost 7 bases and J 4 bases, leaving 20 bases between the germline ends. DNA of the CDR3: TGTGCCAGCACATCCCCCCAGGACAGAATTTACGAGCAGTACTTC. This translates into CASTSPQDRIYEQYF.

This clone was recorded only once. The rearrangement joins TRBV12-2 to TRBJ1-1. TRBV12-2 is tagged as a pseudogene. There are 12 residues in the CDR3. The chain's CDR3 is CASCETNPEAFF. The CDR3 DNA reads TGTGCAAGTTGCGAGACTAACCCTGAAGCTTTCTTT.

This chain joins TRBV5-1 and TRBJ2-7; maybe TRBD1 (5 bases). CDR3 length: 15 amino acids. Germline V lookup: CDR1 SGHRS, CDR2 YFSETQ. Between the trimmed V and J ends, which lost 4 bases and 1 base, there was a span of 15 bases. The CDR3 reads CASSRTSGYSYEQYF. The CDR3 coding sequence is TGCGCCAGCAGCCGAACCTCAGGGTATTCCTACGAGCAGTACTTC.

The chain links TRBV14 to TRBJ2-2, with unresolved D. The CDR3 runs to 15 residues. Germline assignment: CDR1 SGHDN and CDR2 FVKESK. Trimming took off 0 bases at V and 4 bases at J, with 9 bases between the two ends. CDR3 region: CASSQEELLTGELFF. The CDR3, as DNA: TGTGCCAGCAGCCAAGAAGAGCTGCTCACCGGGGAGCTGTTTTTT.

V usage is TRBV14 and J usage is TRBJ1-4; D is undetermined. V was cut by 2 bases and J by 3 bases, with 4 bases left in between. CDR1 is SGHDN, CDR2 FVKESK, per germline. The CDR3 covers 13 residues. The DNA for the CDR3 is TGTGCCAGCAGCCAACAATCTAATGAAAAACTGTTTTTT. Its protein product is CASSQQSNEKLFF.

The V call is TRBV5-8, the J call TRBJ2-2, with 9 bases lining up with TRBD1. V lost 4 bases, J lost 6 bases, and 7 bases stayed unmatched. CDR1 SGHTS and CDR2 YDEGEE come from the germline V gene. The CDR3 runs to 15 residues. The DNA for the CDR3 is TGTGCCAGCAGCCCCAGGGACAGGGAGGCCGGGGAGCTGTTTTTT. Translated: CASSPRDREAGELFF.

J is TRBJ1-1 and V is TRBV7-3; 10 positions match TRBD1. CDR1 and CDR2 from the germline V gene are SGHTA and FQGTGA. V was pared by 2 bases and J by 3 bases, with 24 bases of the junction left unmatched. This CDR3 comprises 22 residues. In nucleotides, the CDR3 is TGTGCCAGCAGCTTAGCGCCCTCGGAGGGCCCGAACGGGACAGGGGAGGACACTGAAGCTTTCTTT. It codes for CASSLAPSEGPNGTGEDTEAFF.

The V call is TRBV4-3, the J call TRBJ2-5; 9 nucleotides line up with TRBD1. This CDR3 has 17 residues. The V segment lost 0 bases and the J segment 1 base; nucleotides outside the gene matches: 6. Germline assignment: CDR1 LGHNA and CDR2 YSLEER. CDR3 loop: CASSQDRNRGLQETQYF. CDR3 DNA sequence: TGCGCCAGCAGCCAAGATCGAAACAGGGGGCTCCAAGAGACCCAGTACTTC.

The CDR3 sequence: CAIGSGSPKAYEQYF. Written as DNA, the CDR3 is TGTGCCATTGGTAGCGGGAGTCCTAAGGCCTACGAGCAGTACTTC. The chain uses TRBV27 and TRBJ2-7; 9 bases agree with TRBD2. The germline V gene encodes CDR1 MNHEY and CDR2 SMNVEV (reference sequence). The ends lost 10 bases at V and 2 bases at J; junction bases unmatched: 12. This CDR3 contains 15 residues.

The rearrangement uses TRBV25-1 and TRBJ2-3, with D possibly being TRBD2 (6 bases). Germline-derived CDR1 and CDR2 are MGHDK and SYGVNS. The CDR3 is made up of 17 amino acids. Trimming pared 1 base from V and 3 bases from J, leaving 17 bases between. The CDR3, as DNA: TGTGCCAGCAGTGAATTAGCTTGGGGGGAAGTAACAGATACGCAGTATTTT. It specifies CASSELAWGEVTDTQYF.